The present T cell receptor (beta chain) was sequenced within a study of blood T cell repertoires in COVID-19. Trimming removed 4 bases at V and 6 bases at J, with 18 bases between. The germline V gene encodes CDR1 MNHEY and CDR2 SVGAGI. The CDR3 has 15 amino acids. Original processing notes: Using reference gene primer amplification, nucleated cell counts were estimated. The protocol was immunoSEQ multiplex PCR, while the TCRdb copy is restricted to in-frame clones and leaves out a portion. V and J calls and clone size are as listed in that table; D and trimming were resolved from the DNA. The sample includes 100,000 to 150,000 clones, approximately 84% of them seen just once. This clone was seen a handful of times.

This rearrangement joins TRBV6-5 to TRBJ1-1; a weak D match, TRBD1 (6 bases). The receptor was isolated from a woman of 80 years or more with acute or convalescent COVID-19. Sequencing input: peripheral blood. The CDR3 nucleotides read TGTGCCAGCAGTTCACCCCAACAGGGTCTAGCTGAAGCTTTCTTT. Amino acids: CASSSPQQGLAEAFF.